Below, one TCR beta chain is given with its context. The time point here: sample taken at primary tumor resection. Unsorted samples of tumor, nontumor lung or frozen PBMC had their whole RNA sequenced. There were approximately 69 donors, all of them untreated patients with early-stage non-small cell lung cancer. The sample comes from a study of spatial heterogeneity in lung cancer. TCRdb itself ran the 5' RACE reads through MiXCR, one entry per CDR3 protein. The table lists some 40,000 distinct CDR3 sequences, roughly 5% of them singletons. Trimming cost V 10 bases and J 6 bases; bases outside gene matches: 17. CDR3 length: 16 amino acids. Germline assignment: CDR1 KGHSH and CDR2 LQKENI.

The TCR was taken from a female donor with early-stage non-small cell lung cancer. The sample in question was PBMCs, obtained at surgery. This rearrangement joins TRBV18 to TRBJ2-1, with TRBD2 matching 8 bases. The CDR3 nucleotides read TGTGCCATCCCCACCACAGTCGGGGGGGGAGGCAATGAGCAGTTCTTC. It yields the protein CAIPTTVGGGGNEQFF.